A single sample is the source of the 21 T cell receptor beta chains below, sequenced in a study of blood T cell repertoires in COVID-19. This table comes from immunoSEQ multiplex PCR, and its TCRdb copy is limited to in-frame clones, with some not included. The sample shows approximately 150,000 clones, approximately 91% of them seen only once. Input material: peripheral blood. These TCRs come from a young man with COVID-19, enrolled during active disease.

This clone was recorded once. The rearrangement joins TRBV15 to TRBJ1-5; D is unresolved. The V gene lost 4 bases and the J gene lost 3 bases, with 22 bases spanning the gap. The germline V gene encodes CDR1 LNHNV and CDR2 YYDKDF (reference sequence). This CDR3 spans 18 amino acids. DNA of the CDR3: TGTGCCACCAGCACCCAAGTGGCGGCGCTTCTTCCCAATCAGCCCCAGCATTTT. Translation: CATSTQVAALLPNQPQHF.

The chain combines TRBV7-2 with TRBJ2-7, with D possibly being TRBD2 (6 bases). Germline V CDR1 and CDR2: SGHTA, FQGNSA. The V and J ends lost 0 bases and 4 bases respectively, with 13 bases between them. This CDR3 has 15 residues. The CDR3 nucleotides read TGTGCCAGCAGCTTAGCGGAGGGACGGGGGTACGAGCAGTACTTC. Translation: CASSLAEGRGYEQYF.

V and J are TRBV7-2 and TRBJ1-2, with a possible D match to TRBD1 (5 bases). Per the germline V gene, CDR1 is SGHTA and CDR2 is FQGNSA. V was trimmed by 4 bases and J by 0 bases, leaving 12 bases between them. The CDR3 is 15 residues long. This chain's CDR3 is CASSWDGGSNYGYTF. The CDR3 DNA reads as TGTGCCAGCAGCTGGGATGGGGGGTCTAACTATGGCTACACCTTC.

This chain connects TRBV15 to TRBJ1-5, with D hard to call. The length of the CDR3 is 15 residues. Per the germline V gene, CDR1 is LNHNV and CDR2 is YYDKDF (reference sequence). Trimming removed 0 bases at V and 0 bases at J, with 6 bases between. CDR3 sequence: CATSREQYSNQPQHF. In nucleotides, the CDR3 is TGTGCCACCAGCAGAGAGCAGTATAGCAATCAGCCCCAGCATTTT.

The CDR3 loop is CASSEGTGGEQYF. The CDR3 coding sequence is TGTGCCAGCAGTGAAGGGACAGGGGGCGAGCAGTACTTC. V is TRBV6-1 and J is TRBJ2-7; 10 positions agree with TRBD1. Germline CDR1 MNHNS, CDR2 SASEGT. V lost 1 base and J lost 6; bases outside the gene matches: 0. The CDR3 totals 13 residues.

This chain joins TRBV19 and TRBJ1-2; TRBD1 might be the D (5 bases). The CDR3 totals 16 residues. Trimming shortened V by 0 bases and J by 0 bases, and 11 bases separated the two germline ends. Germline V gene lookup returns CDR1 LNHDA and CDR2 SQIVND (reference sequence). The CDR3 region is CASSIESHRTNYGYTF. The CDR3 bases are TGTGCCAGTAGTATAGAATCCCACAGGACTAACTATGGCTACACCTTC.

The rearrangement links TRBV9 to TRBJ1-1; 8 bases are a match to TRBD1. V was pared by 6 bases and J by 0 bases, with 4 bases of the junction left unmatched. CDR1 is SGDLS and CDR2 is YYNGEE in the germline V gene. The CDR3 contains 14 residues. In DNA, the CDR3 is TGTGCCAGCACCACAGGGGGATTGAACACTGAAGCTTTCTTT. Protein: CASTTGGLNTEAFF.

The CDR3 spells CSVSRGGYQPQHF. The CDR3 DNA sequence: TGCAGCGTCTCCAGGGGCGGGTATCAGCCCCAGCATTTT. The gene calls are TRBV29-1 and TRBJ1-5, with D maybe TRBD1 (6 bases). Germline CDR1 and CDR2: SQVTM and ANQGSEA. V lost 6 bases, J lost 5 bases, and 14 bases lay in between. This CDR3 region has 13 residues.

V usage is TRBV11-2 and J usage is TRBJ1-4, with D tentatively TRBD1 (5 bases). Trimming pared 6 bases from V and 0 bases from J, leaving 11 bases between. The CDR3 has 15 amino acids. The germline CDR1 and CDR2 sequences are SGHAT and FQNNGV. CDR3 nucleotide sequence: TGTGCCAGCAGGACAGTTTTTCCAACTAATGAAAAACTGTTTTTT. Translation: CASRTVFPTNEKLFF. Full variable domain (outside the CDR3, taken from reference TRBV11-2 and TRBJ1-4): EAGVAQSPRYKIIEKRQSVAFWCNPISGHATLYWYQQILGQGPKLLIQFQNNGVVDDSQLPKDRFSAERLKGVDSTLKIQPAKLEDSAVYLCASRTVFPTNEKLFFGSGTQLSVL.

This chain joins TRBV6-1 and TRBJ1-5, with D uncertain. Germline V CDR1 and CDR2: MNHNS, SASEGT. The CDR3 runs 16 residues. V lost 0 bases and J lost 2, with 11 bases in between. CDR3 sequence: CASSEARQAGNQPQHF. CDR3 bases: TGTGCCAGCAGTGAAGCCCGCCAGGCTGGCAATCAGCCCCAGCATTTT.

On this clone: Mismatch with germline at one junction end may stem from a read error. CDR3 region: CASKQGAYEKLLF. The CDR3 DNA follows: TGTGCCAGCAAACAGGGGGCTTATGAAAAACTGCTTTTT. The rearrangement joins TRBV12-3 or TRBV12-4 to TRBJ1-4; 9 positions match TRBD1. The CDR3 consists of 13 residues.

V usage is TRBV28 and J usage is TRBJ2-7, with a tentative D call TRBD1 (6 bases). Trimming pared 4 bases from V and 8 bases from J, leaving 21 bases between. Germline loops: CDR1 MDHEN, CDR2 SYDVKM. CDR3 length equals 15 residues. CDR3 sequence: CASSSSGQSKRQQYF. Here the CDR3 DNA reads TGTGCCAGCAGTTCATCGGGACAATCAAAACGCCAGCAGTACTTC. Supplemented by reference TRBV28 and TRBJ2-7, the full variable domain reads DVKVTQSSRYLVKRTGEKVFLECVQDMDHENMFWYRQDPGLGLRLIYFSYDVKMKEKGDIPEGYSVSREKKERFSLILESASTNQTSMYLCASSSSGQSKRQQYFGPGTRLTVT.

The chain joins TRBV5-1 to TRBJ1-3, with 7 bases that match TRBD1. CDR3 size: 18 residues. V was pared by 0 bases and J by 0 bases, with 9 bases of the junction left unmatched. CDR1 is SGHRS and CDR2 is YFSETQ in the germline V gene. In DNA form, the CDR3 reads TGCGCCAGCAGCTTGGGCCCTGGGACAGCGGCCTCTGGAAACACCATATATTTT. Residues: CASSLGPGTAASGNTIYF.

The rearrangement links TRBV28 to TRBJ1-1; TRBD1 might be the D (5 bases). CDR1 is MDHEN and CDR2 is SYDVKM in the germline V gene. Trimming removed 3 bases from V and 3 bases from J, with 8 bases in between. This CDR3 has 13 residues. The CDR3 protein is CASSLGGDTEAFF. CDR3 nucleotide sequence: TGTGCCAGCAGTTTGGGGGGTGACACTGAAGCTTTCTTT.

V gene TRBV10-1 combines with J gene TRBJ2-1; D may be TRBD1 or TRBD2 (7 bases each). There are 13 residues in the CDR3. Germline CDR1 and CDR2: WNHNN and SYGVQD (reference sequence). The V gene lost 10 bases and the J gene lost 6 bases, with 16 bases spanning the gap. The DNA of the CDR3 is TGCGCCACCAGGGGGGGGAGCGGCAATGAGCAGTTCTTC. This gives the protein CATRGGSGNEQFF.

This sequence joins TRBV12-3 or TRBV12-4 and TRBJ1-1; D is perhaps TRBD1 (6 bases). V gave up 5 bases and J gave up 0 bases, with 7 bases separating them. The CDR3 has 13 amino acids. The CDR3 sequence is CASSTGLNTEAFF. The CDR3 coding sequence is TGTGCCAGCAGTACAGGGTTGAACACTGAAGCTTTCTTT.

The rearrangement links TRBV9 to TRBJ2-1; 15 positions match TRBD2. This CDR3 has 21 amino acids. Germline V lookup: CDR1 SGDLS, CDR2 YYNGEE. Trimming took 4 bases from V and 3 from J; bases not matched to a gene: 17. The CDR3 is CASSPGLQGTSGRFGYNEQFF. Here the CDR3 DNA reads TGTGCCAGCAGCCCGGGTTTACAAGGGACTAGCGGGAGGTTCGGCTACAATGAGCAGTTCTTC.

The rearrangement joins TRBV28 to TRBJ1-1; no clear D gene. CDR1 and CDR2 from the germline V gene are MDHEN and SYDVKM. The CDR3 has 13 residues. V was clipped by 5 bases and J by 0 bases, with 7 bases between them. The CDR3 DNA reads TGTGCCAGCAGTCTCGAGGTGAACACTGAAGCTTTCTTT. Its translation is CASSLEVNTEAFF.

The chain joins TRBV5-1 to TRBJ1-5; TRBD1 matches at 7 bases. The CDR3 has 13 amino acids. J was trimmed by 7 bases and V by 8 bases; bases with no gene match: 9. Germline lookup yields CDR1 SGHRS and CDR2 YFSETQ. CDR3 DNA: TGCGCCAGTCCGCAACAGGGGAGACAGCCCCAGCATTTT. It yields the protein CASPQQGRQPQHF.

The chain uses TRBV28 and TRBJ2-3; 10 bases line up with TRBD1. This CDR3 has 15 amino acids. V lost 3 bases and J lost 6; bases outside the gene matches: 6. Germline loops: CDR1 MDHEN, CDR2 SYDVKM. CDR3 in DNA: TGTGCCAGCAGTTTGATCGGACAGGGGGGCGATACGCAGTATTTT. Its translation is CASSLIGQGGDTQYF.

The chain has TRBV7-2 and TRBJ2-7, with 13 nucleotides matching TRBD2. CDR3 length: 18 residues. Germline CDR1 reads SGHTA; CDR2 reads FQGNSA. Unmatched junction bases numbered 13, after V lost 2 bases and J lost 6 bases. The CDR3 is CASSLSRLAGGTVGEQYF. The CDR3, as DNA: TGTGCCAGCAGCTTAAGTCGACTAGCGGGAGGTACGGTTGGCGAGCAGTACTTC.